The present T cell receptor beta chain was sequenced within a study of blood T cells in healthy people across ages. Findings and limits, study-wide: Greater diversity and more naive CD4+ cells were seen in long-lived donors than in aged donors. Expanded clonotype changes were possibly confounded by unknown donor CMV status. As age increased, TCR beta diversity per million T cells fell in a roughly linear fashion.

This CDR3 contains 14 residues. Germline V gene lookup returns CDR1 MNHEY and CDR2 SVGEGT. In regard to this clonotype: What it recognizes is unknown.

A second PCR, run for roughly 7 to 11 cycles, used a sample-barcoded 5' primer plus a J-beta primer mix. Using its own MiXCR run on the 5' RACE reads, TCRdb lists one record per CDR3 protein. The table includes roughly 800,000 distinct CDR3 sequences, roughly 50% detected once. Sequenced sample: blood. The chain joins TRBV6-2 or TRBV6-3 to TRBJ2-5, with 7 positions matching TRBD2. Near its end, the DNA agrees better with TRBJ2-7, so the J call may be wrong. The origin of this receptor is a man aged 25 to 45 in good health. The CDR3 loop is CASLPGLHLAEQYF. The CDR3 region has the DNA TGTGCCAGCCTACCGGGACTACATTTAGCCGAGCAGTACTTC.